The 26 T cell receptor beta chains reported below all come from one sample, sequenced in a study of blood T cell repertoires in COVID-19. This table comes from immunoSEQ multiplex PCR, and its TCRdb copy is limited to in-frame clones, with some not included. The sample lists under 300,000 clones; around 84% were seen once. The source material was peripheral blood. The receptors here all came from a woman aged 40-49 years who had recovered from COVID-19.

The chain combines TRBV27 with TRBJ1-6; 10 bases line up with TRBD1. This CDR3 spans 16 amino acids. Trimming at V came to 5 bases and at J to 8 bases, leaving 9 bases not matched to a gene. Per germline, CDR1 MNHEY and CDR2 SMNVEV (reference sequence). This CDR3 is CASSQDRGTGYSPLHF. The CDR3 DNA follows: TGTGCCAGCAGTCAGGACAGGGGGACGGGGTATTCACCCCTCCACTTT.

Only a few counts were recorded for this clone. The J gene is TRBJ1-1, the V gene TRBV25-1; tentative D call: TRBD1 (5 bases). Between the trimmed V and J ends, which lost 1 base and 3 bases, there was a span of 12 bases. This CDR3 contains 15 residues. CDR1 MGHDK and CDR2 SYGVNS come from the germline V gene. CDR3 in amino acids: CASSEWGGRDTEAFF. Written as DNA, the CDR3 is TGTGCCAGCAGTGAATGGGGGGGGAGGGACACTGAAGCTTTCTTT.

The chain recombines TRBV27 with TRBJ1-4, with 8 positions matching TRBD1. Germline loops: CDR1 MNHEY, CDR2 SMNVEV (reference sequence). Unmatched junction bases numbered 12, after V lost 7 bases and J lost 8 bases. The length of the CDR3 is 15 residues. The CDR3 bases are TGTGCCAGCACGACGCAACCAGGGGGCCGGGAAAAACTGTTTTTT. Amino acids: CASTTQPGGREKLFF.

This chain links TRBV30 with TRBJ1-3; 8 nucleotides agree with TRBD1. The germline CDR1 and CDR2 sequences are GTSNPN and SVGIG (reference sequence). Trimming removed 5 bases from V and 4 bases from J; junction bases left unmatched: 4. The CDR3 covers 13 residues. The CDR3 sequence is CAWETGEGNTIYF. The CDR3, as DNA: TGTGCCTGGGAGACAGGGGAGGGAAACACCATATATTTT.

The rearrangement uses TRBV6-5 and TRBJ2-4; tentatively, D is TRBD1 (5 bases). This CDR3 is 14 amino acids long. Germline V gene sequence: CDR1 MNHEY, CDR2 SVGAGI. The CDR3: CAVAGLLAKNIQYF. CDR3 coding DNA: TGTGCAGTGGCAGGGCTCTTAGCCAAAAACATTCAGTACTTC.

The V call is TRBV28, the J call TRBJ1-5, with 7 bases that match TRBD1. This CDR3 contains 13 residues. V trimming: 6 bases; J trimming: 4 bases; junction bases outside the gene matches: 3. Looked up from germline, CDR1 is MDHEN and CDR2 is SYDVKM. CDR3 sequence (DNA): TGTGCCAGCAGGACAGGGCTGAATCAGCCCCAGCATTTT. This sequence encodes CASRTGLNQPQHF.

CDR3 in amino acids: CASRPSGTTNYGYTF. DNA for the CDR3: TGTGCCAGCCGCCCCTCCGGGACAACTAACTATGGCTACACCTTC. The chain is built from TRBV27 and TRBJ1-2, with D possibly matching TRBD1 (6 bases). The V gene lost 8 bases and the J gene lost 0 bases, with 16 bases spanning the gap. Germline V gene sequence: CDR1 MNHEY, CDR2 SMNVEV (reference sequence). The CDR3 runs to 15 residues.

This chain uses TRBV11-2 with TRBJ1-1; possible D gene TRBD1, 6 bases. V was cut by 3 bases and J by 1 base, with 12 bases left in between. This CDR3 is built from 15 residues. Germline V gene data show CDR1 as SGHAT and CDR2 as FQNNGV. The CDR3: CASSLSGQQNTEAFF. CDR3 sequence (DNA): TGTGCCAGCAGCTTGAGTGGACAGCAGAACACTGAAGCTTTCTTT.

This clone was observed once. The CDR3 is CAWSVGRSPNQPQHF. In nucleotides, the CDR3 is TGTGCCTGGAGTGTAGGCAGGTCCCCCAATCAGCCCCAGCATTTT. This sequence joins TRBV30 and TRBJ1-5; no clear D. V was trimmed by 0 bases and J by 3 bases, leaving 12 bases between them. Germline CDR1 reads GTSNPN; CDR2 reads SVGIG (reference sequence). This CDR3 region has 15 residues.

This chain joins TRBV7-6 and TRBJ1-1, with D unclear. V was trimmed by 2 bases and J by 3 bases, leaving 7 bases between them. The CDR3 contains 13 residues. Germline CDR1 SGHVS, CDR2 FNYEAQ. CDR3 residues: CASSLTDHTEAFF. DNA for the CDR3: TGTGCCAGCAGCTTAACAGACCACACTGAAGCTTTCTTT.

This sequence joins TRBV14 and TRBJ1-2; no clear D. Looked up from germline, CDR1 is SGHDN and CDR2 is FVKESK. The CDR3 totals 13 residues. V shed 0 bases and J shed 4 bases, with 6 bases lying between them. CDR3 DNA sequence: TGTGCCAGCAGCCAAGAAGCGAGCTATGGCTACACCTTC. Translating gives CASSQEASYGYTF.

The rearrangement links TRBV5-4 to TRBJ1-1; TRBD1 aligns across 8 bases. With V trimmed by 4 bases and J by 0 bases, 5 bases remained unmatched. Germline-derived CDR1 and CDR2 are SGHNT and YYREEE (reference sequence). The CDR3 runs to 15 residues. CDR3 bases: TGTGCCAGCAGCGAAGGACAGGGTATGAACACTGAAGCTTTCTTT. The encoded protein is CASSEGQGMNTEAFF.

The chain has TRBV5-1 and TRBJ2-7, with D possibly TRBD1 on 6 matching bases. Germline V gives CDR1 SGHRS, CDR2 YFSETQ. The CDR3 has 13 amino acids. V was trimmed by 4 bases and J by 3 bases, leaving 11 bases between them. DNA for the CDR3: TGCGCCAGCAGCCCGGGACAACTCTACGAGCAGTACTTC. Its protein product is CASSPGQLYEQYF. The whole variable domain, remainder taken from reference TRBV5-1 and TRBJ2-7, is KAGVTQTPRYLIKTRGQQVTLSCSPISGHRSVSWYQQTPGQGLQFLFEYFSETQRNKGNFPGRFSGRQFSNSRSEMNVSTLELGDSALYLCASSPGQLYEQYFGPGTRLTVT.

This chain uses TRBV6-5 with TRBJ1-2; 7 bases fit TRBD1. Losses at the gene ends were 4 bases for V and 4 bases for J; bases not matched to a gene: 6. The CDR3 has 14 amino acids. In germline, CDR1 is MNHEY, CDR2 SVGAGI. The CDR3 DNA reads TGTGCCAGCAGTTCTAGACAGGGACGCTATGGCTACACCTTC. This codes for CASSSRQGRYGYTF.

V usage is TRBV7-9 and J usage is TRBJ2-2; no clear D. There are 13 residues in the CDR3. The V end was cut by 8 bases, the J end by 8 bases, with 15 bases between. Germline lookup yields CDR1 SEHNR and CDR2 FQNEAQ (reference sequence). This CDR3 reads CASSTLSSGELFF. The DNA for the CDR3 is TGTGCCAGCTCGACTCTGTCCTCTGGGGAGCTGTTTTTT.

This clone was seen ten or more times. The V gene is TRBV29-1, the J gene TRBJ2-7, with TRBD2 identical over 7 bases. This CDR3 contains 13 residues. CDR1 is SQVTM and CDR2 is ANQGSEA in the germline V gene. V lost 6 bases and J lost 3; bases outside the gene matches: 8. The CDR3 DNA is TGCAGCGTCGGCCGGGACTATGGCTACGAGCAGTACTTC. It yields the protein CSVGRDYGYEQYF.

The chain uses TRBV28 and TRBJ1-2; a weak D match, TRBD1 (5 bases). Germline assignment: CDR1 MDHEN and CDR2 SYDVKM. Trimming cost V 2 bases and J 6 bases, with 16 bases left between them. CDR3 length: 15 residues. The CDR3 coding sequence is TGTGCCAGCAGTTTACAGGCGCAGGGAAGGAATGGCTACACCTTC. Translated, it gives CASSLQAQGRNGYTF.

The chain has TRBV28 and TRBJ2-5; 7 nucleotides line up with TRBD1. The germline gives CDR1 MDHEN, CDR2 SYDVKM. The CDR3 consists of 13 residues. V lost 6 bases to trimming and J lost 5 bases; unmatched junction nucleotides: 6. The chain's CDR3 is CASRPTGSETQYF. The CDR3 DNA reads as TGTGCCAGCAGACCGACAGGGTCGGAGACCCAGTACTTC.

The chain links TRBV7-2 to TRBJ2-7, with 9 positions matching TRBD1. CDR3 length: 13 amino acids. The trim removed 4 bases at V and 3 bases at J, leaving 1 base unmatched. The V gene's germline CDR1 is SGHTA and CDR2 FQGNSA. The CDR3 is CASSSDRGYEQYF. The CDR3 nucleotides read TGTGCCAGCAGCTCGGACAGGGGCTACGAGCAGTACTTC.

This clone was found a few times. This sequence joins TRBV29-1 and TRBJ2-2, with 8 positions matching TRBD2. The CDR3 consists of 15 residues. CDR1 and CDR2 from the germline V gene are SQVTM and ANQGSEA. With 4 bases clipped from V and 1 base from J, the junction kept 5 bases outside the gene matches. DNA for the CDR3: TGCAGCGTTGGAGAGCGGGGGAGGAACACCGGGGAGCTGTTTTTT. Protein sequence: CSVGERGRNTGELFF.

The V call is TRBV18, the J call TRBJ1-1; TRBD1 might be the D (6 bases). This CDR3 is built from 16 residues. CDR1 and CDR2 from the germline V gene are KGHSH and LQKENI. Trimming took off 0 bases at V and 3 bases at J, with 14 bases between the two ends. The CDR3 sequence: CASSPPNDRTYTEAFF. The CDR3 nucleotides read TGTGCCAGCTCACCACCGAACGACAGGACCTACACTGAAGCTTTCTTT.

In DNA, the CDR3 is TGTGCCACCAGCAGAGGAAGGACCCGACACCCGGGAATGAACACTGAAGCTTTCTTT. This gives the protein CATSRGRTRHPGMNTEAFF. The rearrangement uses TRBV15 and TRBJ1-1; D gene uncertain. The CDR3 is made up of 19 amino acids. V lost 1 base, J lost 0 bases, and 21 bases lay in between. Germline CDR1 is LNHNV and CDR2 is YYDKDF (reference sequence).

The chain joins TRBV5-1 to TRBJ1-1; D remains ambiguous. CDR3 length: 13 amino acids. Per germline, CDR1 SGHRS and CDR2 YFSETQ. Trimming pared 4 bases from V and 2 bases from J, leaving 9 bases between. Here the CDR3 reads CASSNPSNTEAFF. Here the CDR3 DNA reads TGCGCCAGCAGCAACCCCAGTAACACTGAAGCTTTCTTT.

The J gene is TRBJ1-2, the V gene TRBV12-3 or TRBV12-4, with D maybe TRBD1 (5 bases). V was pared by 3 bases and J by 7 bases, with 9 bases between. There are 12 residues in the CDR3. The CDR3 region has the DNA TGTGCCAGCAGTTTGGAAGGGGCTGGCTACACCTTC. Protein sequence: CASSLEGAGYTF.

V is TRBV9 and J is TRBJ1-3, with D hard to call. Germline V gene data show CDR1 as SGDLS and CDR2 as YYNGEE. This CDR3 contains 16 residues. V was clipped by 1 base and J by 0 bases, with 11 bases between them. In DNA form, the CDR3 reads TGTGCCAGCAGCGTATACGAGCGGGGCTCTGGAAACACCATATATTTT. This gives the protein CASSVYERGSGNTIYF.

This sequence joins TRBV3-1 (or the pseudogene TRBV3-2) and TRBJ1-1; D possibly corresponds to TRBD1 (6 bases). The V gene lost 6 bases and the J gene lost 0 bases, with 11 bases spanning the gap. Germline values: CDR1 LGHDT, CDR2 YNNKEL (reference sequence). This CDR3 has 14 amino acids. CDR3 DNA sequence: TGTGCCAGCAGAGAGGACAGCCTGAACACTGAAGCTTTCTTT. Protein: CASREDSLNTEAFF.